This TCR beta chain stems from a study of cytomegalovirus exposure and HLA in healthy donors. Overall study findings and caveats: Later analysis demonstrated an association between a missense DCLRE1C variant and TCR beta V- and J-gene trimming. Productive rates of about 90% or about 30% were seen for most TCR beta V segments in an earlier analysis.

The PCR employed 60 Vbeta primers together with 13 Jbeta primers. Libraries were prepared by immunoSEQ multiplex PCR; TCRdb keeps only in-frame clonotypes and omits some of them. The table has 180,000 or so clones, just over 70% seen once. V was trimmed by 2 bases and J by 6 bases, leaving 10 bases between them. The CDR3 runs to 13 residues. The V gene's germline CDR1 is MNHEY and CDR2 SMNVEV (reference sequence). A remark on this clone: The antigen is undetermined.

This sequence joins TRBV27 and TRBJ1-2; perhaps TRBD1 as D (5 bases). The origin of this receptor is a human donor in good health. The sample taken for sequencing was PBMCs. CDR3 nucleotide sequence: TGTGCCAGCAGTTTAGGGGCAGGGAATGGCTACACCTTC. This codes for CASSLGAGNGYTF.